Shown below are 27 T cell receptor beta chains from a single sample sequenced in a study of blood T cell repertoires in COVID-19. Produced via immunoSEQ multiplex PCR; TCRdb's table is partial and in-frame only. The sample consists of tens of thousands of clones, just over 85% of them appearing once. The sequencing sample was made of peripheral blood. The receptor source for this set is a woman over 75 with active or convalescent COVID-19.

The rearrangement links TRBV29-1 to TRBJ2-5; the D gene is possibly TRBD2 (5 bases). Per germline, CDR1 SQVTM and CDR2 ANQGSEA. This CDR3 is 13 amino acids long. V was shortened by 3 bases and J by 4 bases, with 12 bases between the two germline ends. The CDR3 nucleotides read TGCAGCGTTGACTGGGCGGGCCGAGAGACCCAGTACTTC. Translating gives CSVDWAGRETQYF.

The rearrangement uses TRBV2 and TRBJ1-4; D remains unclear. The CDR3 is 14 residues long. V lost 2 bases, J lost 5 bases, and 9 bases lay in between. Germline CDR1 is SNHLY and CDR2 is FYNNEI. As DNA, the CDR3 is TGTGCCAGCAGTGAAAGTTCGAGCAATGAAAAACTGTTTTTT. Residues: CASSESSSNEKLFF.

The chain joins TRBV6-2 or TRBV6-3 to TRBJ1-5, with D unresolved. V lost 4 bases to trimming and J lost 4 bases, with 14 bases between them. The CDR3 is 15 amino acids. Germline V gene data show CDR1 as MNHEY and CDR2 as SVGEGT. The CDR3 is CASSSLKGGNQPQHF. DNA of the CDR3: TGTGCCAGCAGTTCCCTAAAGGGAGGGAATCAGCCCCAGCATTTT.

The chain links TRBV9 to TRBJ2-3, with TRBD2 matching over 8 bases. Germline CDR1 is SGDLS and CDR2 is YYNGEE. The V gene end was trimmed by 3 bases and the J gene end by 0 bases; junction bases not matched to a gene: 12. The CDR3 contains 18 residues. The CDR3: CASSGERISGGSTDTQYF. The CDR3, as DNA: TGTGCCAGCAGCGGGGAACGGATAAGCGGGGGAAGCACAGATACGCAGTATTTT.

This clone was recorded once. The chain combines TRBV7-9 with TRBJ2-1; 12 positions match TRBD2. The V gene end was trimmed by 5 bases and the J gene end by 0 bases; junction bases not matched to a gene: 8. The length of the CDR3 is 18 residues. Germline V gene lookup returns CDR1 SEHNR and CDR2 FQNEAQ (reference sequence). The CDR3 loop is CASSGRTSGKVSYNEQFF. Here the CDR3 DNA reads TGTGCCAGCAGCGGGAGGACTAGCGGGAAAGTCTCCTACAATGAGCAGTTCTTC.

The rearrangement links TRBV5-4 to TRBJ2-5, with D maybe TRBD1 (6 bases). Germline-derived CDR1 and CDR2 are SGHNT and YYREEE (reference sequence). The CDR3 loop spans 14 amino acids. V was trimmed by 4 bases and J by 2 bases, leaving 12 bases between them. CDR3 in DNA: TGTGCCAGCAGCGCAGGGACAACTCAAGAGACCCAGTACTTC. Amino acid sequence: CASSAGTTQETQYF.

CDR3 nucleotide sequence: TGTGCCAGCAGCTCTGTCCGGGACAGGGGGCTTACTAACTATGGCTACACCTTC. It is translated as CASSSVRDRGLTNYGYTF. This rearrangement joins TRBV11-2 to TRBJ1-2; TRBD1 aligns across 12 bases. J was trimmed by 0 bases and V by 4 bases; bases with no gene match: 9. The CDR3 has 18 residues. CDR1 and CDR2 from the germline V gene are SGHAT and FQNNGV.

In its sample, this clone was seen once. The chain couples TRBV2 to TRBJ1-5; D is possibly TRBD1 (6 bases). CDR3 length: 13 residues. Trimming took 7 bases from V and 5 from J, leaving 12 bases between them. Per germline, CDR1 SNHLY and CDR2 FYNNEI. The CDR3 here is CASMGDIDQPQHF. The CDR3 DNA sequence: TGTGCCAGCATGGGGGACATCGATCAGCCCCAGCATTTT. The full variable domain, with the rest looked up from reference TRBV2 and TRBJ1-5, is EPEVTQTPSHQVTQMGQEVILRCVPISNHLYFYWYRQILGQKVEFLVSFYNNEISEKSEIFDDQFSVERPDGSNFTLKIRSTKLEDSAMYFCASMGDIDQPQHFGDGTRLSIL.

The chain recombines TRBV10-3 with TRBJ2-3; 12 positions match TRBD2. The V and J ends lost 6 bases and 0 bases, in that order; junction bases with no gene match: 10. In germline, CDR1 is ENHRY, CDR2 SYGVKD. This CDR3 comprises 18 residues. For the CDR3, the DNA is TGTGCCATCAGCCGGGGACTAGCGGGTCCTTCTAGCACAGATACGCAGTATTTT. Translation: CAISRGLAGPSSTDTQYF.

The chain uses TRBV5-4 and TRBJ1-1, with 8 bases matching TRBD1. Germline V gene data show CDR1 as SGHNT and CDR2 as YYREEE (reference sequence). V lost 4 bases to trimming and J lost 0 bases; unmatched junction nucleotides: 5. CDR3 length: 15 residues. CDR3 DNA sequence: TGTGCCAGCAGCCAACAGGGGGTCATGAACACTGAAGCTTTCTTT. The encoded protein is CASSQQGVMNTEAFF.

V and J are TRBV11-2 and TRBJ2-3, with 12 positions matching TRBD1. J was trimmed by 8 bases and V by 5 bases; bases with no gene match: 11. Germline-derived CDR1 and CDR2 are SGHAT and FQNNGV. The CDR3 is made up of 16 amino acids. The CDR3: CASSQQRGTGGGTQYF. DNA of the CDR3: TGTGCCAGCAGCCAACAAAGGGGGACAGGGGGCGGTACGCAGTATTTT.

The CDR3 loop is CASSLALGTGGTEAFF. Written as DNA, the CDR3 is TGTGCCAGCAGCTTAGCGTTGGGAACAGGGGGCACTGAAGCTTTCTTT. V usage is TRBV7-9 and J usage is TRBJ1-1; 8 nucleotides agree with TRBD1. Germline assignment: CDR1 SEHNR and CDR2 FQNEAQ (reference sequence). Unmatched junction bases numbered 7, after V lost 0 bases and J lost 4 bases. This CDR3 has 16 residues.

The chain recombines TRBV6-4 with TRBJ1-2; D call uncertain. The CDR3 extends over 14 amino acids. Per germline, CDR1 MRHNA and CDR2 SNTAGT. The V gene lost 4 bases and the J gene lost 8 bases, with 17 bases spanning the gap. CDR3 sequence reads: CASSAAGSTKGYTF. The CDR3 DNA reads as TGTGCCAGCAGTGCAGCCGGGTCCACCAAGGGCTACACCTTC.

This chain joins TRBV12-5 and TRBJ2-3, with TRBD2 identical over 11 bases. This CDR3 has 16 residues. V trimming: 0 bases; J trimming: 1 base; junction bases outside the gene matches: 0. Per the germline V gene, CDR1 is LGHNT and CDR2 is FRNRAP. The CDR3 loop is CASGLVLAGGTDTQYF. CDR3 sequence (DNA): TGTGCTAGTGGTTTGGTACTAGCGGGGGGCACAGATACGCAGTATTTT.

CDR3: CASTQGLENGYTF. The CDR3 DNA reads TGTGCCAGTACTCAGGGGTTGGAGAATGGCTACACCTTC. The chain employs TRBV11-3 and TRBJ1-2; D possibly corresponds to TRBD1 (6 bases). Trimming pared 9 bases from V and 6 bases from J, leaving 17 bases between. Germline V gives CDR1 SGHNT, CDR2 YENEEA. This CDR3 spans 13 amino acids.

This clone came up once. The genes are TRBV6-5 and TRBJ1-4; TRBD1 matches at 8 bases. CDR3 size: 14 residues. Germline V CDR1 and CDR2: MNHEY, SVGAGI. Trimming at V came to 6 bases and at J to 6 bases, leaving 6 bases not matched to a gene. In DNA form, the CDR3 reads TGTGCCAGCAGCGGACAGGGCCGCTATGAAAAACTGTTTTTT. Translation: CASSGQGRYEKLFF.

This clone was observed a handful of times. The chain links TRBV11-3 to TRBJ1-3; D gene unclear. The CDR3 length is 14 residues. CDR1 is SGHNT and CDR2 is YENEEA in the germline V gene. Deletions cut 1 base from V and 1 base from J, with 5 bases between. The CDR3 here is CASSLGLSGNTIYF. CDR3 DNA: TGTGCCAGCAGCTTAGGGCTGTCTGGAAACACCATATATTTT.

The chain carries TRBV7-2 and TRBJ2-7, with TRBD1 matching over 7 bases. This CDR3 region has 15 residues. Per the germline V gene, CDR1 is SGHTA and CDR2 is FQGNSA. V lost 4 bases and J lost 3; bases outside the gene matches: 9. The CDR3 protein is CASSSYRGRFYEQYF. The CDR3 nucleotides read TGTGCCAGCAGCTCGTACAGGGGACGATTCTACGAGCAGTACTTC.

The chain employs TRBV7-2 and TRBJ2-4; 11 bases are shared with TRBD2. Germline CDR1 is SGHTA and CDR2 is FQGNSA. The V and J ends lost 1 base and 6 bases, in that order; junction bases with no gene match: 8. The CDR3 consists of 17 residues. The CDR3 loop is CASSLDSGRAGRNIQYF. The CDR3 DNA is TGTGCCAGCAGCTTAGATAGCGGGAGGGCCGGGAGAAACATTCAGTACTTC.

This clone was seen a single time. The chain joins TRBV7-8 to TRBJ1-1, with TRBD1 matching over 8 bases. V lost 3 bases and J lost 1; bases outside the gene matches: 4. Per germline, CDR1 SGHVS and CDR2 FQNEAQ. There are 15 residues in the CDR3. The CDR3 DNA sequence: TGTGCCAGCAGCTTCGGGGGGACAGGGAACACTGAAGCTTTCTTT. Its translation: CASSFGGTGNTEAFF.

V usage is TRBV3-1 (or the pseudogene TRBV3-2) and J usage is TRBJ2-1, with D hard to call. The V gene lost 4 bases and the J gene lost 3 bases, with 7 bases spanning the gap. The CDR3 totals 13 residues. Germline CDR1 and CDR2: LGHDT and YNNKEL (reference sequence). The CDR3 loop is CASSPELYNEQFF. In nucleotides, the CDR3 is TGTGCCAGCAGCCCAGAACTCTACAATGAGCAGTTCTTC.

The chain has TRBV6-5 and TRBJ2-7, with D uncertain. The CDR3 is 11 residues long. Germline V CDR1 and CDR2: MNHEY, SVGAGI. V was cut by 5 bases and J by 8 bases, with 10 bases left in between. The CDR3 reads CASSNFQKQYF. The CDR3 region has the DNA TGTGCCAGCAGTAACTTCCAGAAGCAGTACTTC.

This clone appeared a single time. V usage is TRBV7-8 and J usage is TRBJ1-3; D not certain. The CDR3 has 17 amino acids. Germline V CDR1 and CDR2: SGHVS, FQNEAQ. V lost 2 bases to trimming and J lost 4 bases, with 18 bases between them. CDR3 DNA: TGTGCCAGCAGCTTACTAGTTCGGCAGGCGGGGGGAAACACCATATATTTT. As protein: CASSLLVRQAGGNTIYF.

The chain employs TRBV6-1 and TRBJ1-5; D is perhaps TRBD1 (5 bases). Per the germline V gene, CDR1 is MNHNS and CDR2 is SASEGT. V was shortened by 3 bases and J by 11 bases, with 14 bases between the two germline ends. The CDR3 extends over 13 amino acids. This CDR3 is CASSDRAPESQHF. The DNA of the CDR3 is TGTGCCAGCAGTGACAGGGCGCCAGAGTCCCAGCATTTT.

This clone is a singleton in its sample. The chain is built from TRBV11-2 and TRBJ1-1, with D hard to call. The CDR3 covers 15 residues. Germline assignment: CDR1 SGHAT and CDR2 FQNNGV. V was trimmed by 5 bases and J by 2 bases, leaving 15 bases between them. This CDR3 is CASSKPTPSNTEAFF. As DNA, the CDR3 is TGTGCCAGCAGCAAGCCTACCCCCTCCAACACTGAAGCTTTCTTT. Filled out from reference TRBV11-2 and TRBJ1-1, the complete variable domain reads EAGVAQSPRYKIIEKRQSVAFWCNPISGHATLYWYQQILGQGPKLLIQFQNNGVVDDSQLPKDRFSAERLKGVDSTLKIQPAKLEDSAVYLCASSKPTPSNTEAFFGQGTRLTVV.

This clone was seen a handful of times. The rearrangement links TRBV7-2 to TRBJ1-2, with TRBD1 matching 7 bases. The CDR3 covers 15 residues. The germline CDR1 and CDR2 sequences are SGHTA and FQGNSA. V lost 1 base to trimming and J lost 8 bases; unmatched junction nucleotides: 10. As DNA, the CDR3 is TGTGCCAGCAGCTTAGGCACGACAGGGAATAAAGGCTACACCTTC. Protein product: CASSLGTTGNKGYTF.

This clone was counted a single time. V is TRBV29-1 and J is TRBJ1-2; D is perhaps TRBD1 (6 bases). CDR1 is SQVTM, CDR2 ANQGSEA, per germline. The germline V and J ends were trimmed by 3 bases and 4 bases, with 12 bases remaining between them. The CDR3 is made up of 13 amino acids. DNA for the CDR3: TGCAGCGTTGAGGACAGCGAACCCTATGGCTACACCTTC. Protein sequence: CSVEDSEPYGYTF.